This T cell receptor beta chain was identified in a study of patients and donors after allogeneic stem cell transplantation. The CDR3 is made up of 10 amino acids. V dropped 8 bases and J dropped 7 bases, with 5 bases sitting between them. The germline V gene encodes CDR1 SEHNR and CDR2 FQNEAQ (reference sequence). TCRdb re-derived calls from the RT-PCR reads in MiXCR, one entry per CDR3 protein. The sample consists of around 170,000 distinct CDR3 sequences, about 24% of them appearing once. This sequence was found in a human donor who was either an allogeneic HSCT recipient or a stem cell or donor lymphocyte infusion donor (not recorded which). It is not recorded whose cells these are; they may come from a transplant donor. V usage is TRBV7-9 and J usage is TRBJ1-4; D is unclear. What was sequenced was blood, either unsorted or a sorted T cell fraction (not recorded which). CDR3 bases: TGTGCCAGCGGGGTTGAAAAACTGTTTTTT. This translates into CASGVEKLFF.